The 6 T cell receptor beta chains below were found in one sample sequenced in a study of OX40 agonist ivuxolimab in advanced cancers. Here immunoSEQ multiplex PCR was the method, and the copy in TCRdb shows in-frame clones only, minus some. The top ten clones hold 13% to 15% of a sample with around 27,000 clones, around 80% of them seen once. Sequencing used CD4+ or CD8+ T cells sorted from blood, obtained in a trial of the OX40 agonist ivuxolimab. The receptors were sampled from an adult with an advanced solid tumor such as melanoma, head and neck, liver or kidney cancer.

The chain has TRBV19 and TRBJ2-7; the D gene could be TRBD1 or TRBD2 (5 bases each). V was trimmed by 6 bases and J by 4 bases, leaving 13 bases between them. The CDR3 runs 13 residues. Germline V lookup: CDR1 LNHDA, CDR2 SQIVND (reference sequence). The CDR3 nucleotides are TGTGCCAGTAGCCCTGGAGAGGGGTACGAGCAGTACTTC. Protein sequence: CASSPGEGYEQYF. The whole variable domain, filled in from reference TRBV19 and TRBJ2-7, reads DGGITQSPKYLFRKEGQNVTLSCEQNLNHDAMYWYRQDPGQGLRLIYYSQIVNDFQKGDIAEGYSVSREKKESFPLTVTSAQKNPTAFYLCASSPGEGYEQYFGPGTRLTVT.

This sequence joins TRBV9 and TRBJ2-1; D is uncertain. The CDR3 has 13 residues. Germline lookup yields CDR1 SGDLS and CDR2 YYNGEE. Trimming cost V 6 bases and J 7 bases, with 14 bases left between them. In nucleotides, the CDR3 is TGTGCCAGCACTACCCTAGTAGGTAATGAGCAGTTCTTC. This gives the protein CASTTLVGNEQFF.

This clone was seen a few times. This chain uses TRBV30 with TRBJ2-6, with D possibly being TRBD1 (5 bases). The CDR3 contains 15 residues. Germline-derived CDR1 and CDR2 are GTSNPN and SVGIG (reference sequence). V lost 3 bases and J 4 bases, leaving 13 bases between the germline ends. CDR3 amino acids: CAWRGVTFGANVLTF. The DNA of the CDR3 is TGTGCCTGGAGAGGGGTAACGTTCGGGGCCAACGTCCTGACTTTC.

V is TRBV10-2 and J is TRBJ1-4; D is perhaps TRBD1 (6 bases). V was clipped by 2 bases and J by 8 bases, with 12 bases between them. The CDR3 runs 14 residues. The germline CDR1 and CDR2 sequences are WSHSY and SAAADI. CDR3 residues: CASSENRVDEKLFF. CDR3 coding DNA: TGCGCCAGCAGTGAGAACAGGGTGGACGAAAAACTGTTTTTT.

This chain links TRBV29-1 with TRBJ1-4, with 9 bases matching TRBD1. The V gene end was trimmed by 3 bases and the J gene end by 8 bases; junction bases not matched to a gene: 4. Germline V lookup: CDR1 SQVTM, CDR2 ANQGSEA. The CDR3 runs 13 residues. The CDR3 DNA is TGCAGCGTTGAGGGACAGGGTTACGAAAAACTGTTTTTT. It is translated as CSVEGQGYEKLFF.

This clone is termed medium-sized (0.01 to 0.1%). This sequence joins TRBV5-4 and TRBJ2-1; D is possibly TRBD2 (7 bases). V was cut by 5 bases and J by 4 bases, with 19 bases left in between. The CDR3 totals 16 residues. Germline V gene lookup returns CDR1 SGHNT and CDR2 YYREEE (reference sequence). The CDR3 spells CASSQSTGGLYNEQFF. The CDR3 nucleotides are TGTGCCAGCAGTCAGTCGACGGGGGGCCTATACAATGAGCAGTTCTTC.